Below, 20 T cell receptor beta chains from the same sample are listed, as sequenced in a study of ipilimumab plus nivolumab after autologous stem cell transplantation. The data were produced by immunoSEQ multiplex PCR, yet TCRdb's version contains in-frame clones alone and is incomplete. The sample lists around 20,000 clones, 75% to 85% occurring once. The sequences come from PBMCs, collected in a trial of ipilimumab plus nivolumab as post-transplant consolidation. The receptors stem from a male donor with diffuse large B-cell lymphoma.

CDR3 sequence (DNA): TGTGCCAGCAGCGCGGGACAGGGGGCGAGCACTGAAGCTTTCTTT. Translating gives CASSAGQGASTEAFF. The gene calls are TRBV7-9 and TRBJ1-1; TRBD1 agrees at 12 bases. Looked up from germline, CDR1 is SEHNR and CDR2 is FQNEAQ (reference sequence). The CDR3 contains 15 residues. With V trimmed by 5 bases and J by 4 bases, 5 bases remained unmatched.

V usage is TRBV5-1 and J usage is TRBJ2-5, with D maybe TRBD1 (5 bases). The V gene's germline CDR1 is SGHRS and CDR2 YFSETQ. The CDR3 has 14 amino acids. Trimming took 4 bases from V and 5 from J, leaving 15 bases between them. The CDR3 nucleotides read TGCGCCAGCAGCACCGGCAGGGAAGGTGAGACCCAGTACTTC. It codes for CASSTGREGETQYF. The variable domain in full, with the rest retrieved from reference TRBV5-1 and TRBJ2-5, is KAGVTQTPRYLIKTRGQQVTLSCSPISGHRSVSWYQQTPGQGLQFLFEYFSETQRNKGNFPGRFSGRQFSNSRSEMNVSTLELGDSALYLCASSTGREGETQYFGPGTRLLVL.

The V call is TRBV30, the J call TRBJ2-4; 7 bases are shared with TRBD1. J lost 1 base, V lost 4 bases, and 4 bases had no gene match. Per germline, CDR1 GTSNPN and CDR2 SVGIG (reference sequence). There are 14 residues in the CDR3. In DNA, the CDR3 is TGTGCCTGGACGGGCAGGGGGGCCAAAAACATTCAGTACTTC. It specifies CAWTGRGAKNIQYF.

The rearrangement links TRBV5-1 to TRBJ2-5, with 9 bases lining up with TRBD2. CDR1 is SGHRS and CDR2 is YFSETQ in the germline V gene. J lost 4 bases, V lost 0 bases, and 7 bases had no gene match. The CDR3 sequence is 16 residues long. The CDR3 spells CASSLAGGGAGETQYF. In DNA form, the CDR3 reads TGCGCCAGCAGCTTGGCGGGCGGGGGGGCCGGAGAGACCCAGTACTTC.

The genes are TRBV7-9 and TRBJ2-3; D might be TRBD2 (5 bases). With 5 bases removed from V and 2 bases from J, the gap between germline ends came to 17 bases. This CDR3 comprises 16 residues. Germline V gene lookup returns CDR1 SEHNR and CDR2 FQNEAQ (reference sequence). CDR3 residues: CASSPGSSSNTDTQYF. CDR3 coding DNA: TGTGCCAGCAGCCCTGGGAGCTCTAGCAACACAGATACGCAGTATTTT.

The V call is TRBV28, the J call TRBJ1-4, with 9 bases lining up with TRBD1. The CDR3 runs to 14 residues. Germline V gene data show CDR1 as MDHEN and CDR2 as SYDVKM. The V gene end was trimmed by 5 bases and the J gene end by 7 bases; junction bases not matched to a gene: 5. CDR3 nucleotides: TGTGCCAGCAGTGAACAGGGGGCGTTTGAAAAACTGTTTTTT. Translated, it gives CASSEQGAFEKLFF.

The table lists this clone with a count of one. The chain is built from TRBV28 and TRBJ2-1; 9 positions match TRBD1. The germline gives CDR1 MDHEN, CDR2 SYDVKM. With V trimmed by 6 bases and J by 6 bases, 9 bases remained unmatched. The CDR3 sequence is 15 residues long. CDR3 sequence (DNA): TGTGCCAGCAGCACACCAGGGACAGGGATCAATGAGCAGTTCTTC. Protein: CASSTPGTGINEQFF.

The rearrangement links TRBV6-6 to TRBJ2-7, with 9 nucleotides matching TRBD2. Trimming at V came to 0 bases and at J to 7 bases, leaving 7 bases not matched to a gene. Looked up from germline, CDR1 is MNHNY and CDR2 is SVGAGI (reference sequence). The CDR3 spans 15 residues. The CDR3 nucleotides are TGTGCCAGCAGTTACTCGGGCGGGGGGGCTAGGGAGCAGTACTTC. It is translated as CASSYSGGGAREQYF.

The chain is built from TRBV19 and TRBJ1-2; D ambiguous. Germline CDR1 LNHDA, CDR2 SQIVND (reference sequence). The V gene lost 5 bases and the J gene lost 4 bases, with 20 bases spanning the gap. There are 16 residues in the CDR3. CDR3 loop: CASSPRTELRRYGYTF. CDR3 nucleotides: TGTGCCAGTAGTCCCCGGACGGAACTCAGGCGCTATGGCTACACCTTC. Full variable domain (rest looked up from reference TRBV19 and TRBJ1-2): DGGITQSPKYLFRKEGQNVTLSCEQNLNHDAMYWYRQDPGQGLRLIYYSQIVNDFQKGDIAEGYSVSREKKESFPLTVTSAQKNPTAFYLCASSPRTELRRYGYTFGSGTRLTVV.

The chain employs TRBV7-2 and TRBJ2-2; D uncertain. In germline, CDR1 is SGHTA, CDR2 FQGNSA. V shed 4 bases and J shed 6 bases, with 12 bases lying between them. The CDR3 contains 14 residues. The CDR3 sequence is CASSSGPRSGELFF. CDR3 DNA sequence: TGTGCCAGCAGCTCCGGCCCCCGGTCCGGGGAGCTGTTTTTT.

The V and J genes are TRBV7-9 and TRBJ2-1; tentatively, D is TRBD2 (5 bases). CDR3 length: 17 residues. Trimming shortened V by 5 bases and J by 2 bases, and 19 bases separated the two germline ends. The V gene's germline CDR1 is SEHNR and CDR2 FQNEAQ (reference sequence). Here the CDR3 DNA reads TGTGCCAGCAGCCACACGACCGGGAAGAGGACCTACAATGAGCAGTTCTTC. Amino acids: CASSHTTGKRTYNEQFF.

The genes are TRBV5-8 and TRBJ2-7, with no clear D. The germline V gene encodes CDR1 SGHTS and CDR2 YDEGEE. V lost 0 bases to trimming and J lost 0 bases, with 7 bases between them. This CDR3 region has 14 residues. The CDR3 is CASSLGGSSYEQYF. The CDR3 bases are TGTGCCAGCAGCTTGGGAGGCAGCTCCTACGAGCAGTACTTC.

The chain couples TRBV15 to TRBJ2-1; 9 nucleotides line up with TRBD2. V was clipped by 5 bases and J by 5 bases; unmatched bases: 4. The CDR3 is 14 amino acids. The germline gives CDR1 LNHNV, CDR2 YYDKDF (reference sequence). DNA for the CDR3: TGTGCCACCAGCGCTGGACTAGCGAACAATGAGCAGTTCTTC. Translation gives CATSAGLANNEQFF.

The rearrangement uses TRBV7-2 and TRBJ2-1; 7 bases are shared with TRBD2. The CDR3 loop spans 13 amino acids. CDR1 is SGHTA, CDR2 FQGNSA, per germline. Trimming took 5 bases from V and 6 from J; bases not matched to a gene: 4. The CDR3 DNA reads TGTGCCAGCAGCCAAACTAGCGCCAATGAGCAGTTCTTC. Amino acid sequence: CASSQTSANEQFF.

The chain recombines TRBV5-1 with TRBJ2-6; D unclear. The CDR3 is made up of 14 amino acids. Germline assignment: CDR1 SGHRS and CDR2 YFSETQ. Trimming took 3 bases from V and 1 from J, leaving 5 bases between them. CDR3 in amino acids: CASSSKSGANVLTF. As DNA, the CDR3 is TGCGCCAGCAGCTCCAAGTCTGGGGCCAACGTCCTGACTTTC.

The J gene is TRBJ1-6, the V gene TRBV6-5; 7 bases fit TRBD1. Germline CDR1 MNHEY, CDR2 SVGAGI. This CDR3 is 13 amino acids long. V lost 10 bases, J lost 6 bases, and 6 bases stayed unmatched. CDR3 in amino acids: CATLDRVNSPLHF. Written as DNA, the CDR3 is TGTGCCACCCTCGACAGGGTTAATTCACCCCTCCACTTT.

This clone came up a few times. The rearrangement joins TRBV2 to TRBJ2-7; D ambiguous. The germline V and J ends were trimmed by 3 bases and 3 bases, with 9 bases remaining between them. The CDR3 runs to 13 residues. CDR1 SNHLY and CDR2 FYNNEI come from the germline V gene. The CDR3 coding sequence is TGTGCCAGCAGTGAGTCGCAGGACTACGAGCAGTACTTC. Translated, it gives CASSESQDYEQYF.

This clone was detected once. The rearrangement joins TRBV28 to TRBJ2-6; D is uncertain. The V end was cut by 5 bases, the J end by 0 bases, with 8 bases between. Germline V gene sequence: CDR1 MDHEN, CDR2 SYDVKM. This CDR3 region has 15 residues. The CDR3: CASSPPFSGANVLTF. In DNA, the CDR3 is TGTGCCAGCAGTCCCCCATTCTCTGGGGCCAACGTCCTGACTTTC.

V and J are TRBV28 and TRBJ2-4; D is possibly TRBD2 (6 bases). Germline V gene data show CDR1 as MDHEN and CDR2 as SYDVKM. The CDR3 consists of 14 residues. V dropped 9 bases and J dropped 0 bases, with 12 bases sitting between them. For the CDR3, the DNA is TGTGCCAGTAAGGAGGGACCAGCCAAAAACATTCAGTACTTC. It is translated as CASKEGPAKNIQYF.

The genes are TRBV5-1 and TRBJ2-2; no firm D call. The V gene's germline CDR1 is SGHRS and CDR2 YFSETQ. Trimming took 9 bases from V and 5 from J, leaving 14 bases between them. The CDR3 is made up of 13 amino acids. The CDR3 nucleotides are TGCGCCACCCACCCTACCGGTACCGGGGAGCTGTTTTTT. Translating it yields CATHPTGTGELFF.